What follows is one T cell receptor beta chain and its context. What it binds is unknown. The sample belongs to a study of Graves' ophthalmopathy and Graves' hyperthyroidism. The sequenced template was RNA, covering the TCR beta CDR3 region. First-round RT-PCR used HTBI primers; second-round multiplex PCR followed. Via MiXCR, TCRdb re-called the multiplex PCR reads, giving one row per CDR3 protein. The sample gives around 600,000 distinct CDR3 sequences, about two fifths of which show up once; 3% to 3.5% is in the top ten. Overall study findings and caveats: Ophthalmopathy was separated from stable hyperthyroidism by a 13-signature model with 87.88% sensitivity and 81.08% specificity. This model predicted ophthalmopathy progression (sensitivity 65% to 71%, specificity about 72%). A majority of expanded thyroid clonotypes exceeding 0.001 frequency were likewise present in blood.

V trimming: 0 bases; J trimming: 6 bases; junction bases outside the gene matches: 7. The CDR3 spans 15 residues. Germline assignment: CDR1 LGHNA and CDR2 YSLEER. Patients were left out if they had other autoimmune diseases, uncontrolled infections, pregnancy or lactation. The sequence derives from an adult man with Graves' ophthalmopathy. Specimen: peripheral blood. The V call is TRBV4-3, the J call TRBJ2-7; 8 bases are a match to TRBD2. The CDR3 DNA sequence: TGCGCCAGCAGCCAAGATCGGGGGGGGGCCTTCGAGCAGTACTTC. This encodes CASSQDRGGAFEQYF.